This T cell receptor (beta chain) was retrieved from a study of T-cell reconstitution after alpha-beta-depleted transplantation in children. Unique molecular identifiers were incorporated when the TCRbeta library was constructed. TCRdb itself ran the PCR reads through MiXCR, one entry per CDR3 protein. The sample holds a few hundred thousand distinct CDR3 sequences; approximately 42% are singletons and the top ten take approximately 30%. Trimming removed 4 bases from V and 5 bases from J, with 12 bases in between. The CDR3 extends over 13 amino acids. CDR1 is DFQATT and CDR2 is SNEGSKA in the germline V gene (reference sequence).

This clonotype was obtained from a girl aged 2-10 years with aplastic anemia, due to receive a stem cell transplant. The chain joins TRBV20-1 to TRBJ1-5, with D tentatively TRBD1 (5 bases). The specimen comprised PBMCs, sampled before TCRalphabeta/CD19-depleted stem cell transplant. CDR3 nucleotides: TGCAGTGCTAACCGGGACGGAGATCAGCCCCAGCATTTT. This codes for CSANRDGDQPQHF.